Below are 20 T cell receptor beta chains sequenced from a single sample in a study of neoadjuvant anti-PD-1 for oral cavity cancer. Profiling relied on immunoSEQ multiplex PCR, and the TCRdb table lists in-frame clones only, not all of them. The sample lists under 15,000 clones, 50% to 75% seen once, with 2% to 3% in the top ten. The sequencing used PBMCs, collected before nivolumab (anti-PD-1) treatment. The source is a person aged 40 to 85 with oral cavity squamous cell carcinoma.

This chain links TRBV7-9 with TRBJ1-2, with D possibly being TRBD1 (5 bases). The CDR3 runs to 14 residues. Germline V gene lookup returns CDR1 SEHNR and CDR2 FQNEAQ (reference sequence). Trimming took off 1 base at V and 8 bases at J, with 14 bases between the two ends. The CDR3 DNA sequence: TGTGCCAGCAGCTTAGGAGGGGCGTCTCAGGGCTACACCTTC. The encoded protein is CASSLGGASQGYTF. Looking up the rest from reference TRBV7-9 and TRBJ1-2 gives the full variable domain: DTGVSQNPRHKITKRGQNVTFRCDPISEHNRLYWYRQTLGQGPEFLTYFQNEAQLEKSRLLSDRFSAERPKGSFSTLEIQRTEQGDSAMYLCASSLGGASQGYTFGSGTRLTVV.

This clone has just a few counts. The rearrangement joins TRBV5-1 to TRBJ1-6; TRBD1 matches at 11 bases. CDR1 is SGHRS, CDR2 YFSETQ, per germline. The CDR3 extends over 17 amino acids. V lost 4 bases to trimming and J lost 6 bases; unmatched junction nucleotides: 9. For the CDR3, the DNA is TGCGCCAGCAGCATACCGACCGGGACAGGGGGTAATTCACCCCTCCACTTT. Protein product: CASSIPTGTGGNSPLHF.

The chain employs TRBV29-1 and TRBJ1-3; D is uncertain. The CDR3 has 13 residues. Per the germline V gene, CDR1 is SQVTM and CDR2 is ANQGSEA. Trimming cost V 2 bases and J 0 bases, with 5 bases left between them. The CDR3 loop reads CSVEIRSGNTIYF. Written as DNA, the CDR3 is TGCAGCGTTGAAATCCGCTCTGGAAACACCATATATTTT.

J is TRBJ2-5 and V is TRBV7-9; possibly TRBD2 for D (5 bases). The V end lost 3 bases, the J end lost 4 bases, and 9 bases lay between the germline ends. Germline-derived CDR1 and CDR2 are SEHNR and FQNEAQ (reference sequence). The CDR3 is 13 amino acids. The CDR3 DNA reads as TGTGCCAGCAGCTTGGGAGTGGCAGAGACCCAGTACTTC. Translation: CASSLGVAETQYF.

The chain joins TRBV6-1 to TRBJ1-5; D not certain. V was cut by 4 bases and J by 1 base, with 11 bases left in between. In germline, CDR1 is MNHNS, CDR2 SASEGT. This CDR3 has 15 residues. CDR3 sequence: CASSATMKSNQPQHF. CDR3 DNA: TGTGCCAGCAGTGCTACCATGAAGAGCAATCAGCCCCAGCATTTT.

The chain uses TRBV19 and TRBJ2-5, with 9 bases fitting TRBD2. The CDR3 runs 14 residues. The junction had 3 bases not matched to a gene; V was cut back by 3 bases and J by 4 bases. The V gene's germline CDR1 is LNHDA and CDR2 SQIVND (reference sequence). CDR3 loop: CASSMSGGRETQYF. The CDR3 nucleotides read TGTGCCAGTAGTATGAGCGGGGGGCGAGAGACCCAGTACTTC.

The CDR3 nucleotides read TGCAGCGTAGGCCAGGGGGTTGGAACAGATACGCAGTATTTT. Protein sequence: CSVGQGVGTDTQYF. The chain employs TRBV29-1 and TRBJ2-3; TRBD1 matches 7 bases. Looked up from germline, CDR1 is SQVTM and CDR2 is ANQGSEA. This CDR3 spans 14 amino acids. The V segment lost 6 bases and the J segment 3 bases; nucleotides outside the gene matches: 9.

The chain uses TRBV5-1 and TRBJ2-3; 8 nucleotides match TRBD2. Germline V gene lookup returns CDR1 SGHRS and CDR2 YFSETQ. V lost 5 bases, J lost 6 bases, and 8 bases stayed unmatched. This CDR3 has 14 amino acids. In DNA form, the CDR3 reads TGCGCCAGCAGTTCTCCGGGGGGGCTGGATACGCAGTATTTT. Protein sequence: CASSSPGGLDTQYF.

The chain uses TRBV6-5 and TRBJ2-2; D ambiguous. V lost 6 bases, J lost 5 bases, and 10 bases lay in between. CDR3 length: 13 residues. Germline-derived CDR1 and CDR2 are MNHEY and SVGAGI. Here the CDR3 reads CASRRSGTGELFF. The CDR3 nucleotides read TGTGCCAGCAGAAGGAGTGGGACCGGGGAGCTGTTTTTT.

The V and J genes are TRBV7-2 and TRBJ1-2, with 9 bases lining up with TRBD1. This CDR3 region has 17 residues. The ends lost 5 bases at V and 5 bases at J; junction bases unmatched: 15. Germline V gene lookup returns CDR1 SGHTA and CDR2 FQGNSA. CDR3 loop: CASSREPGQGSRYGYTF. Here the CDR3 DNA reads TGTGCCAGCAGCCGCGAACCGGGACAGGGTTCCCGGTATGGCTACACCTTC.

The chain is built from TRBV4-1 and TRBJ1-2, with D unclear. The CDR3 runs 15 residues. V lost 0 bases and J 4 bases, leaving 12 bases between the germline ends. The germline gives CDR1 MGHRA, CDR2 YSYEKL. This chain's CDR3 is CASSQDGKGSYGYTF. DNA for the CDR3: TGCGCCAGCAGCCAAGATGGCAAAGGGAGCTATGGCTACACCTTC.

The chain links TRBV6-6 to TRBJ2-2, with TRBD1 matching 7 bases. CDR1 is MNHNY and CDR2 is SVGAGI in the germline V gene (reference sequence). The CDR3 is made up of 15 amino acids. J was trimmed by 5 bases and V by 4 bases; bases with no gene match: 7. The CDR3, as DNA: TGTGCCAGCAGTTTCTTACAGGGGCCAACCGGGGAGCTGTTTTTT. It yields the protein CASSFLQGPTGELFF.

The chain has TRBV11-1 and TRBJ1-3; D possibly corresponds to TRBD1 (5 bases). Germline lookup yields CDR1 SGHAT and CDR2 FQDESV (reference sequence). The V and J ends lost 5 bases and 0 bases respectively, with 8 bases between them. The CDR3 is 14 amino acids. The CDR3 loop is CASSRTSSGNTIYF. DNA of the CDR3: TGTGCCAGCAGCCGGACAAGCTCTGGAAACACCATATATTTT.

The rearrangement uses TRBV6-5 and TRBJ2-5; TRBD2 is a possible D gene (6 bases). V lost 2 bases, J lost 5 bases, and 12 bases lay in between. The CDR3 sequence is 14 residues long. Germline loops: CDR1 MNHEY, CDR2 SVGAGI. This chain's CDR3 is CASSYGGIRETQYF. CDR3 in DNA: TGTGCCAGCAGTTACGGGGGGATTAGGGAGACCCAGTACTTC.

For the CDR3, the DNA is TGTGCCAGCAGTGGACAGGGGATCAATCAGCCCCAGCATTTT. Translation: CASSGQGINQPQHF. The chain has TRBV6-5 and TRBJ1-5; 9 positions agree with TRBD1. The CDR3 consists of 14 residues. J was trimmed by 3 bases and V by 5 bases; bases with no gene match: 2. The V gene's germline CDR1 is MNHEY and CDR2 SVGAGI.

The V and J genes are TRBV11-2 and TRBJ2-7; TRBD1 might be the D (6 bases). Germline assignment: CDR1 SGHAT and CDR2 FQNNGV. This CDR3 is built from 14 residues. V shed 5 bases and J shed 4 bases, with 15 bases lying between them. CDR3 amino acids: CASSLLWDTYEQYF. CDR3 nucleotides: TGTGCCAGCAGCCTTCTATGGGACACATACGAGCAGTACTTC.

DNA for the CDR3: TGTGCCAGCAGTTTAGAACGGGACAGGCAGGCGGTTGGCTACACCTTC. The encoded protein is CASSLERDRQAVGYTF. The chain combines TRBV5-5 with TRBJ1-2; 8 nucleotides align to TRBD1. J was trimmed by 7 bases and V by 5 bases; bases with no gene match: 16. CDR3 length equals 16 residues. Per germline, CDR1 SGHKS and CDR2 YYEKEE (reference sequence).

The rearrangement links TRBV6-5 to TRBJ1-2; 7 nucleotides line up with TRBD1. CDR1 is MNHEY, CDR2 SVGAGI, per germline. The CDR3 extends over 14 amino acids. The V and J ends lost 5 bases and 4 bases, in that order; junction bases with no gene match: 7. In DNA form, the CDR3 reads TGTGCCAGCAGTGAAGGGGGCGCTGCCTATGGCTACACCTTC. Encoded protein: CASSEGGAAYGYTF.

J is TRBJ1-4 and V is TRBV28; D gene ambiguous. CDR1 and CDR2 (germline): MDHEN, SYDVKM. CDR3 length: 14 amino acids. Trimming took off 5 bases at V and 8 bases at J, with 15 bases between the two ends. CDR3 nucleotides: TGTGCCAGCAGTGTCTCTGAGGCGGGAGAAAAACTGTTTTTT. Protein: CASSVSEAGEKLFF.

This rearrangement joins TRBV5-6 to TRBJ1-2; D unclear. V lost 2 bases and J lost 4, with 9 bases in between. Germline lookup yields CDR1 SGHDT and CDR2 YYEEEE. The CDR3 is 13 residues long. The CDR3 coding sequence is TGTGCCAGCAGCTTCTCCAGACTCTATGGCTACACCTTC. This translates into CASSFSRLYGYTF.